The 8 T cell receptor beta chains reported below all come from one sample, sequenced in a study of T cell clones after liver transplantation. Repertoires were generated with immunoSEQ multiplex PCR, while TCRdb's copy carries only in-frame clones and drops some. The sample has approximately 19,000 clones; 80% are singletons. The sample consisted of CD8+ T cells from blood, taken about 50 months after liver transplant. These receptors were collected from a human patient who received a liver transplant. Part of the T cells may come from the graft donor.

The V and J genes are TRBV6-5 and TRBJ1-2, with D unresolved. V lost 6 bases and J lost 3, with 8 bases in between. In germline, CDR1 is MNHEY, CDR2 SVGAGI. This CDR3 contains 12 residues. CDR3: CASRKTDYGYTF. The CDR3 coding sequence is TGTGCCAGCAGGAAGACGGACTATGGCTACACCTTC.

With regard to this clone: Other DNA variants within this sample encode the same CDR3. The rearrangement links TRBV6-6 to TRBJ2-7; 9 bases match TRBD1. Germline V gene data show CDR1 as MNHNY and CDR2 as SVGAGI (reference sequence). Trimming at V came to 6 bases and at J to 3 bases, leaving 6 bases not matched to a gene. The CDR3 has 14 residues. The CDR3 coding sequence is TGTGCCAGCAGCCCAGGACAGGGGAGCTACGAGCAGTACTTC. Translation gives CASSPGQGSYEQYF.

There are many counts of this clone. The chain combines TRBV5-1 with TRBJ2-5, with D tentatively TRBD1 or TRBD2 (5 bases each). This CDR3 spans 14 amino acids. CDR1 is SGHRS and CDR2 is YFSETQ in the germline V gene. The V and J ends lost 4 bases and 4 bases respectively, with 14 bases between them. Here the CDR3 reads CASSPVGELETQYF. The CDR3 nucleotides are TGCGCCAGCAGCCCTGTGGGGGAACTAGAGACCCAGTACTTC.

This clone has just one count. This sequence joins TRBV7-3 and TRBJ1-1; 10 bases line up with TRBD1. This CDR3 is built from 13 residues. V shed 5 bases, J shed 6 bases, and the junction held 3 bases outside the gene matches. Germline assignment: CDR1 SGHTA and CDR2 FQGTGA. CDR3 in amino acids: CASSQGTGAEAFF. Written as DNA, the CDR3 is TGTGCCAGCAGCCAAGGGACAGGGGCTGAAGCTTTCTTT.

The rearrangement uses TRBV9 and TRBJ2-1; the match to TRBD2 covers 8 bases. Germline-derived CDR1 and CDR2 are SGDLS and YYNGEE. Unmatched junction bases numbered 9, after V lost 4 bases and J lost 6 bases. The length of the CDR3 is 15 residues. The CDR3 sequence is CASSITSGVGNEQFF. Here the CDR3 DNA reads TGTGCCAGCAGCATCACTAGCGGAGTGGGCAATGAGCAGTTCTTC.

The V and J genes are TRBV7-3 and TRBJ2-5, with D possibly called TRBD1 or TRBD2 (6 bases each). The germline CDR1 and CDR2 sequences are SGHTA and FQGTGA. This CDR3 is 14 amino acids long. V was trimmed by 2 bases and J by 4 bases, leaving 11 bases between them. CDR3 sequence: CASSLAEGGETQYF. The CDR3 coding sequence is TGTGCCAGCAGCTTAGCGGAGGGGGGAGAGACCCAGTACTTC.

This clone was recorded once. The chain is built from TRBV4-3 and TRBJ2-2, with D uncertain. Between the trimmed V and J ends, which lost 0 bases and 3 bases, there was a span of 5 bases. Germline CDR1 and CDR2: LGHNA and YSLEER. The length of the CDR3 is 14 residues. The chain's CDR3 is CASSQDRHTGELFF. The CDR3 DNA is TGCGCCAGCAGCCAAGACAGGCACACCGGGGAGCTGTTTTTT.

This CDR3 is CASSLQGIYEQYF. CDR3 DNA: TGTGCCAGCAGCTTGCAGGGGATCTACGAGCAGTACTTC. V is TRBV5-4 and J is TRBJ2-7, with a possible D match to TRBD1 (6 bases). CDR3 size: 13 residues. Trimming stripped 1 base from V and 3 bases from J, with 8 bases between. Germline loops: CDR1 SGHNT, CDR2 YYREEE (reference sequence).